This T cell receptor (beta chain) was documented in a study of CD8+CD57+ T cells in acquired aplastic anemia (dated by TCRdb to the late 2010s). Regarding the complete study: DNA extracted from sorted CD4+ and CD8+ cells had a mean of about 3 ug, with a range of about 0.19 to 27.4 ug. CD8+CD57+ expansion was defined as a frequency above the mean frequency observed in healthy subjects. Summary of the overall study and its limitations: Between patients and healthy controls, no significant difference in CD8+ Simpson's diversity was found (P=0.060). Some 31 CD8+ CDR3 sequences were shared between patients and controls but appeared highly expressed in patients and within their immunodominant clones.

Trimming takes 9 bases from V and 6 bases from J, and the germline ends sit 25 bases apart. The CDR3 covers 16 residues, taking in both the cysteine and the phenylalanine. Only CDR3 DNA remains: 48 bases, in frame from the first base. CDR1 and CDR2 (SGHTA, FQGTGA) derive from the germline V gene. Profiling of TCR beta VDJ combinations and CDR3 sequences used genomic DNA as the template. An Illumina HiSeq 2000 was used for TCR repertoire sequencing. On the authors' methods: Repertoires were assessed using TRBV/TRBJ rearrangement plots, CDR3 size and DJ length profiles, and Simpson's diversity index. The immunodominant clone was defined as the most abundant DNA sequence in deep sequencing data. CDR3 amino acid sequences were screened for sharing across subjects and were compared with published repertoires and the VDJdb database. In-frame beta chains were kept once TCRdb had trimmed the public reads at Q25 with fastp and called clones with MiXCR. Entries are consolidated by CDR3 protein sequence, retaining the most common genes and DNA. The V and J calls were determined by TCRdb, not by the authors. For this sample there are around 430,000 distinct CDR3 sequences; around 33% appear just once. Of the sample, 0.8% to 0.85% is held by the ten largest clones.

Flow cytometry had shown CD8+CD57+ cell expansion in the patients selected for sequencing. Severe acquired aplastic anemia was diagnosed in all patients according to International Study of Aplastic Anemia and Agranulocytosis and Camitta criteria. At the time blood was sampled, none of the patients had received any therapy. In the study, sorted CD4+ and CD8+ blood T cells from patients with severe aplastic anemia and from healthy subjects underwent deep sequencing of TCR repertoires. Patients were enrolled under clinicaltrials.gov protocols 00001620, 01623167, 00001397, 00071045, 00081523 and 00961064 in the USA. Ficoll-Paque density gradient centrifugation was used to isolate peripheral blood mononuclear cells. Before DNA extraction, CD4+ and CD8+ T cells were sorted by FACS or by magnetic beads. Remarks on this clonotype: It has no known antigen specificity. No quality values exist for individual bases; no much larger clone is one base distant.

This TCR derives from a human donor with aplastic anemia. The source material was sorted CD4+, CD8+, or CD8+CD57+ T cells (not recorded which) from PBMCs. The sequence joins TRBV7-3 to TRBJ2-3, with TRBD2 as a weak D call on 6 bases. The nucleotide sequence reads as follows: TGTGCCAGGAAAGGGGACTCGGGGGTGCGGATGGATACGCAGTATTTT. Translated, this is CARKGDSGVRMDTQYF.